These T cell receptor beta chains were read from a single sample in a study of OX40 agonist ivuxolimab in advanced cancers. The repertoire was sequenced with immunoSEQ multiplex PCR; TCRdb's copy has only in-frame clones and lacks some. The table records about 25,000 clones, 70% to 90% of them present only once. The sample was CD4+ or CD8+ T cells sorted from blood, taken in a trial of the OX40 agonist ivuxolimab. The origin of the receptors is an adult with an advanced solid tumor such as melanoma, head and neck, liver or kidney cancer. Both conserved end residues are trimmed from each CDR3. The order of the fields is J gene, V gene, CDR3 protein.

>TRBJ2-7|TRBV27
ASSLHRGGDEQY
>TRBJ1-2|TRBV27
ASIGGQGDGYT
>TRBJ2-7|TRBV19
ASSISGPYEQY
>TRBJ1-1|TRBV29-1
SVGKGHTEAF
>TRBJ2-2|TRBV11-2
ATASGSPGELF
>TRBJ2-5|TRBV7-7
ASSFGVWDLETQY
>TRBJ2-1|TRBV7-9
ASSSYGTSNEQF
>TRBJ2-7|TRBV7-9
ASSSDREGGEQY
>TRBJ1-5|TRBV27
ASSREGARDNQPQH
>TRBJ2-7|TRBV27
ASMSRGGYEQY
>TRBJ2-3|TRBV7-3
ASSLGPGLDYTDTQY
>TRBJ1-2|TRBV5-4
ASSLAADGGEGYT
>TRBJ1-2|TRBV27
ASSLSQMAFYGYT
>TRBJ2-3|TRBV9
ASSVAGGAGTDTQY
>TRBJ1-4|TRBV7-9
ASSSRVGEKLF
>TRBJ2-7|TRBV18
ASRLAGRGEQY
>TRBJ1-4|TRBV27
ASRDRQGSTNEKLF
>TRBJ1-1|TRBV9
ASSINSGPTEAF
>TRBJ1-3|TRBV28
ASTLGGEVTIY
>TRBJ2-7|TRBV18
ASSYRVYEQY
>TRBJ1-5|TRBV28
ASSPPTYSNQPQH
>TRBJ1-1|TRBV9
ASSVGVEAF
>TRBJ2-1|TRBV11-2
ASSPGLAQF
>TRBJ2-2|TRBV6-4
ASSGTGELF
>TRBJ2-7|TRBV4-3
ASSSIYEQY
>TRBJ2-7|TRBV14
ASSRGGEQY
>TRBJ2-7|TRBV27
ASSLSLARGYEQY
>TRBJ2-3|TRBV7-6
ASSLVGGSVEDTQY
>TRBJ2-1|TRBV13
ASSLGVGEQF
>TRBJ2-3|TRBV10-3
AINGQGGSDTQY
>TRBJ1-1|TRBV20-1
SASVESAF
>TRBJ2-7|TRBV10-3
AISEGGLYEQY
>TRBJ2-7|TRBV2
ASRALGQGN
>TRBJ2-3|TRBV7-3
ASSYSGGAGDTQY
>TRBJ1-2|TRBV6-5
ASSYSRDGYT
>TRBJ2-1|TRBV7-3
ASIPGGTEQF
>TRBJ2-3|TRBV30
AWRGQGNPGTDTQY
>TRBJ2-5|TRBV27
ASSYSGGVEETQY
>TRBJ2-7|TRBV28
ASSLSPPKGPYEQY
>TRBJ2-3|TRBV7-8
ATGQNTDTQY
>TRBJ1-4|TRBV4-3
ASSQRDSANEKLF
>TRBJ1-1|TRBV6-5
ASSAGTLEAF
>TRBJ2-3|TRBV7-3
ASSSGGLDTQY
>TRBJ1-2|TRBV27
ASSLTAVNYGYT
>TRBJ2-1|TRBV14
ASSQALPGDEQF
>TRBJ2-1|TRBV7-9
ASSSRSDEQF
>TRBJ2-3|TRBV11-2
ASSLVGTGGTDTQY
>TRBJ2-1|TRBV10-3
AISESRQGFNEQF
>TRBJ2-1|TRBV5-1
ASRETSGGAINEQF
>TRBJ2-7|TRBV7-3
ASSLMRESSYEQY
>TRBJ2-7|TRBV28
ASSHIRRPYEQY
>TRBJ2-1|TRBV5-1
ASSLAGDYNEQF
>TRBJ1-1|TRBV7-3
ASSATGPSTEAF
>TRBJ2-7|TRBV5-8
ASSRQYKEQY
>TRBJ2-7|TRBV4-1
ASSQVVSGGATYEQY
>TRBJ2-5|TRBV7-9
ASSPPHETQY